The 5 T cell receptor beta chains presented below share a single source sample, sequenced in a study of beta chain features in type 1 diabetes. The study, taken as a whole, reports: Type 1 diabetes patients had moderately but significantly shorter TCRB CDR3s in all four CD4+ subsets.

Expressed TCRB transcripts were sequenced after all isolated RNA was converted to cDNA. Some clones are missing from TCRdb's copy, which holds only in-frame ones; the method was immunoSEQ multiplex PCR. This sample has around 130,000 clones, with 16% found just once. Antigen specificity for these receptors is unknown. The sample comprised central memory CD4+ T cells from blood. The source is a man aged 25 to 40 with type 1 diabetes.

This chain connects TRBV5-1 to TRBJ2-1, with 10 bases lining up with TRBD2. The CDR3 has 19 residues. V lost 4 bases, J lost 0 bases, and 13 bases stayed unmatched. CDR1 is SGHRS and CDR2 is YFSETQ in the germline V gene. The CDR3 coding sequence is TGCGCCAGCAGCCCCGGGGTAGCGGGGGGTCTCAGCTCCTACAATGAGCAGTTCTTC. This encodes CASSPGVAGGLSSYNEQFF. Combining the CDR3 with reference TRBV5-1 and TRBJ2-1 gives the whole variable domain KAGVTQTPRYLIKTRGQQVTLSCSPISGHRSVSWYQQTPGQGLQFLFEYFSETQRNKGNFPGRFSGRQFSNSRSEMNVSTLELGDSALYLCASSPGVAGGLSSYNEQFFGPGTRLTVL.

The chain carries TRBV19 and TRBJ1-2; no clear D. The CDR3 is made up of 16 amino acids. Germline CDR1 LNHDA, CDR2 SQIVND (reference sequence). V was pared by 3 bases and J by 3 bases, with 17 bases between. The CDR3 spells CASSMAGEAYHYGYTF. DNA of the CDR3: TGTGCCAGTAGTATGGCCGGAGAAGCCTATCACTATGGCTACACCTTC.

In this sample, this clone turned up many times. V is TRBV7-9 and J is TRBJ2-5; D gene ambiguous. The length of the CDR3 is 14 residues. Germline V CDR1 and CDR2: SEHNR, FQNEAQ (reference sequence). Trimming pared 2 bases from V and 0 bases from J, leaving 7 bases between. The CDR3 is CASSLPRDQETQYF. The CDR3 coding sequence is TGTGCCAGCAGCTTACCTCGGGACCAAGAGACCCAGTACTTC.

Only a few counts were recorded for this clone. This chain connects TRBV7-6 to TRBJ2-5; weak D call: TRBD2 (5 bases). The CDR3 length is 14 residues. V dropped 2 bases and J dropped 1 base, with 8 bases sitting between them. Germline CDR1 and CDR2: SGHVS and FNYEAQ. CDR3 sequence: CASSLFGSQETQYF. The CDR3, as DNA: TGTGCCAGCAGCTTATTTGGGAGCCAAGAGACCCAGTACTTC.

This clone was found a few times. J is TRBJ2-7 and V is TRBV15, with TRBD1 matching over 8 bases. Germline V gene lookup returns CDR1 LNHNV and CDR2 YYDKDF (reference sequence). V trimming: 2 bases; J trimming: 5 bases; junction bases outside the gene matches: 8. The CDR3 spans 15 residues. For the CDR3, the DNA is TGTGCCACCAGCAGATTTTCGGACAGGGTCAACGAGCAGTACTTC. Residues: CATSRFSDRVNEQYF.